The 6 T cell receptor beta chains below were found in one sample sequenced in a study of blood T cell repertoires in COVID-19. Measured with immunoSEQ multiplex PCR; TCRdb has only the in-frame clones, and not every one. The sample contains some 120,000 clones, roughly 71% of which appear only once. The sequenced material came from peripheral blood. Receptors originate from a man aged 80 or over with acute or convalescent COVID-19.

The genes are TRBV2 and TRBJ2-5; D is possibly TRBD1 (7 bases). CDR3 size: 17 residues. V lost 0 bases, J lost 3 bases, and 17 bases lay in between. Germline V CDR1 and CDR2: SNHLY, FYNNEI. The CDR3 bases are TGTGCCAGCAGTGAAGCAGAAAGTGGCAGGGGGGAAGAGACCCAGTACTTC. Translated, it gives CASSEAESGRGEETQYF.

On this clone itself: Because it lacks the conserved phenylalanine or tryptophan at the end, this CDR3 is likely a read error. The DNA is left out, because the CDR3 cannot be placed on it with certainty; the CDR3 is given as TCRdb lists it. The V gene is TRBV11-2, the J gene TRBJ1-1; TRBD1 is the table's D call, not checked against the DNA. Germline V gives CDR1 SGHAT, CDR2 FQNNGV. Counting both end residues, the CDR3 totals 16 amino acids. CDR3 protein: CASSHLKGKGEVGSTV.

V gene TRBV28 combines with J gene TRBJ1-5, with 7 bases matching TRBD1. CDR3 length equals 14 residues. Per germline, CDR1 MDHEN and CDR2 SYDVKM. V was clipped by 7 bases and J by 3 bases; unmatched bases: 6. CDR3 sequence: CASTAGTVNQPQHF. Here the CDR3 DNA reads TGTGCCAGCACCGCCGGGACAGTCAATCAGCCCCAGCATTTT. Together with reference TRBV28 and TRBJ1-5, the CDR3 gives the full variable domain: DVKVTQSSRYLVKRTGEKVFLECVQDMDHENMFWYRQDPGLGLRLIYFSYDVKMKEKGDIPEGYSVSREKKERFSLILESASTNQTSMYLCASTAGTVNQPQHFGDGTRLSIL.

The chain links TRBV6-1 to TRBJ2-7; D is possibly TRBD1 (5 bases). V lost 1 base, J lost 2 bases, and 15 bases lay in between. This CDR3 region has 16 residues. The germline gives CDR1 MNHNS, CDR2 SASEGT. CDR3 nucleotides: TGTGCCAGCAGTGAAGGAGGTGACAGAATCACCTACGAGCAGTACTTC. Amino acids: CASSEGGDRITYEQYF.

The V call is TRBV7-3, the J call TRBJ1-2; possibly TRBD1 for D (6 bases). Germline assignment: CDR1 SGHTA and CDR2 FQGTGA. V was cut by 2 bases and J by 3 bases, with 13 bases left in between. There are 15 residues in the CDR3. CDR3 region: CASSLGGARDYGYTF. The DNA for the CDR3 is TGTGCCAGCAGCTTAGGGGGGGCGCGAGACTATGGCTACACCTTC.

This clone is medium-sized. The chain uses TRBV7-9 and TRBJ1-1; no clear D. Germline CDR1 reads SEHNR; CDR2 reads FQNEAQ (reference sequence). The CDR3 totals 15 residues. Trimming cost V 0 bases and J 6 bases, with 14 bases left between them. The chain's CDR3 is CASSLAMMSPPEAFF. The DNA for the CDR3 is TGTGCCAGCAGCTTAGCGATGATGAGTCCTCCTGAAGCTTTCTTT.